Below are 14 T cell receptor beta chains sequenced from a single sample in a study of blood T cells in healthy people across ages (dated by TCRdb to between 2014 and 2016). The method was 5' RACE. The instrument was an Illumina HiSeq 2500. A second PCR of roughly 7 to 11 cycles was performed with a sample-barcoded 5' primer and a J-beta primer mix. The public reads were quality trimmed at Q25 with fastp and then assembled into clones with MiXCR by TCRdb, keeping productive beta chains. Each CDR3 protein gets just one entry, which takes the most common genes and DNA from the rows behind it. The sample table lists under 2,000,000 distinct CDR3 sequences, less than 50% of them with a count of one. The ten largest clones represent over 2% of the sample. Sample: blood. The source of these receptors is a woman aged 40 to 50 in good health.

The table lists this clonotype with a few counts. The chain employs TRBV4-3 and TRBJ2-5; 9 nucleotides line up with TRBD1. CDR1 LGHNA and CDR2 YSLEER come from the germline V gene. Trimming removed 1 base from V and 4 bases from J; junction bases left unmatched: 7. The CDR3 runs to 16 residues. The DNA of the CDR3 is TGCGCCAGCAGCCAAGTTTCCGGGACAGGGTCAGAGACCCAGTACTTC. Its protein is CASSQVSGTGSETQYF.

With regard to this clonotype: At one of its ends the junction is not consistent with the germline gene, which may arise from a read error. The J gene is TRBJ2-5, the V gene TRBV7-7; D gene ambiguous. This CDR3 contains 13 residues. CDR1 is SSHAT, CDR2 FNYEAQ, per germline (reference sequence). The chain's CDR3 is CASSPEMQETQYF. The CDR3 DNA is TGTGCTAGCAGCCCTGAAATGCAAGAGACCCAGTACTTC.

Here the CDR3 DNA reads TGCAGCGTTCCAAGGACTAGCGCTGAGACCCAGTACTTC. Protein product: CSVPRTSAETQYF. The J gene is TRBJ2-5, the V gene TRBV29-1; 9 bases match TRBD2. Germline CDR1 is SQVTM and CDR2 is ANQGSEA. The CDR3 covers 13 residues. Unmatched junction bases numbered 6, after V lost 5 bases and J lost 5 bases.

The chain is built from TRBV7-2 and TRBJ2-7, with a tentative D call TRBD2 (7 bases). CDR1 SGHTA and CDR2 FQGNSA come from the germline V gene. The V end lost 3 bases, the J end lost 2 bases, and 14 bases lay between the germline ends. The CDR3 spans 15 residues. The DNA for the CDR3 is TGTGCCAGCAGCTTTAAGGGGGGGTTCCCCTACGAGCAGTACTTC. Translating it yields CASSFKGGFPYEQYF.

This chain joins TRBV6-6 and TRBJ2-3; no definite D call. CDR1 is MNHNY, CDR2 SVGAGI, per germline (reference sequence). The V and J ends lost 6 bases and 4 bases respectively, with 11 bases between them. The CDR3 is 13 residues long. The CDR3 sequence: CASRENAADTQYF. The CDR3 region has the DNA TGTGCCAGCAGGGAGAATGCCGCAGATACGCAGTATTTT.

The chain uses TRBV5-1 and TRBJ1-5; D gene ambiguous. Between the trimmed V and J ends, which lost 5 bases and 9 bases, there was a span of 15 bases. In germline, CDR1 is SGHRS, CDR2 YFSETQ. This CDR3 is 13 amino acids long. The CDR3 bases are TGCGCCAGCAGTTATGACGGGCAACGGCCCCAGCATTTT. It is translated as CASSYDGQRPQHF.

The gene calls are TRBV6-6 and TRBJ2-3; possible D gene TRBD2, 6 bases. Germline CDR1 reads MNHNY; CDR2 reads SVGAGI (reference sequence). V dropped 7 bases and J dropped 6 bases, with 14 bases sitting between them. This CDR3 has 13 amino acids. The CDR3 DNA is TGTGCCAGCACCTTAGGGAGGACCGATACGCAGTATTTT. Encoded protein: CASTLGRTDTQYF.

This clonotype appeared a few times. The chain employs TRBV29-1 and TRBJ1-2, with TRBD1 matching over 7 bases. The junction had 3 bases not matched to a gene; V was cut back by 4 bases and J by 1 base. Germline lookup yields CDR1 SQVTM and CDR2 ANQGSEA. The CDR3 runs to 13 residues. DNA for the CDR3: TGCAGCGTTGCTCCAGGGGGTAACTATGGCTACACCTTC. It yields the protein CSVAPGGNYGYTF.

The V and J genes are TRBV20-1 and TRBJ2-1; D remains ambiguous. Germline values: CDR1 DFQATT, CDR2 SNEGSKA (reference sequence). This CDR3 is 16 amino acids long. V was shortened by 0 bases and J by 0 bases, with 12 bases between the two germline ends. The DNA of the CDR3 is TGCAGTGCTAGAGATCGAGGCGTTATCTCCTACAATGAGCAGTTCTTC. As protein: CSARDRGVISYNEQFF.

The chain joins TRBV7-6 to TRBJ1-1; 7 nucleotides align to TRBD1. Trimming took 5 bases from V and 0 from J; bases not matched to a gene: 12. The germline gives CDR1 SGHVS, CDR2 FNYEAQ. CDR3 length equals 17 residues. As DNA, the CDR3 is TGTGCCAGCAGCCCCCGAATCGGGACAGCAATGAACACTGAAGCTTTCTTT. It specifies CASSPRIGTAMNTEAFF.

This clonotype showed up just a few times. V and J are TRBV27 and TRBJ1-2, with a weak D call TRBD1 (6 bases). The CDR3 has 14 residues. Germline values: CDR1 MNHEY, CDR2 SMNVEV (reference sequence). V was clipped by 8 bases and J by 7 bases, with 20 bases between them. This CDR3 is CASGPFTGAPGYTF. The DNA for the CDR3 is TGTGCCAGCGGCCCGTTTACGGGGGCGCCTGGCTACACCTTC.

The chain couples TRBV15 to TRBJ2-7; unclear D gene. This CDR3 has 14 residues. CDR1 is LNHNV and CDR2 is YYDKDF in the germline V gene (reference sequence). V was cut by 4 bases and J by 3 bases, with 13 bases left in between. This CDR3 is CATSTDTSRYEQYF. The CDR3 DNA follows: TGTGCCACCAGCACCGACACCTCCCGCTACGAGCAGTACTTC.

The chain carries TRBV10-3 and TRBJ2-1; either TRBD1 or TRBD2 may fit D (5 bases each). This CDR3 spans 16 amino acids. With 0 bases removed from V and 7 bases from J, the gap between germline ends came to 16 bases. The germline V gene has CDR1 ENHRY and CDR2 SYGVKD. The chain's CDR3 is CAISESPWDHTNEQFF. CDR3 bases: TGTGCCATCAGTGAGTCTCCCTGGGACCACACAAATGAGCAGTTCTTC.

The chain's CDR3 is CASNPSGGNEKLFF. The CDR3 nucleotides read TGTGCCAGCAACCCCAGCGGGGGTAATGAAAAACTGTTTTTT. The rearrangement uses TRBV6-5 and TRBJ1-4; D is possibly TRBD1 (5 bases). This CDR3 comprises 14 residues. CDR1 is MNHEY and CDR2 is SVGAGI in the germline V gene. Trimming took 7 bases from V and 4 from J, leaving 13 bases between them.